Given below is one T cell receptor beta chain in context. This clone's antigen is unknown. It has no much larger one-base neighbor in the sample; base qualities were not kept. The cohort consisted of fewer than 700 healthy bone marrow donors. All cohort members were sampled while nominally healthy, although unrecorded immune exposures were likely present. The donor was CMV seronegative and belonged to the group of 380 or so seronegative cohort members. Each donor provided a peripheral blood sample, and peripheral blood mononuclear cells were used for TCR beta sequencing. Genomic DNA extraction from the blood cell samples was performed with the Qiagen DNeasy Blood Extraction Kit. This specimen belongs to a study of cytomegalovirus exposure and HLA in healthy donors (dated by TCRdb to the late 2010s). Regarding the complete study: An earlier analysis of some 600 of the donors reported under 300 Gb of sequence data and around 100 million unique TCR beta sequences obtained from about 179 million T cells. Rather than drawing on any new phenotypic data, the later analysis identified candidate immune exposures from TCR beta sequences and the way those sequences occurred across donors. In a later analysis, previously published TCR beta repertoires from 550 to 700 donors were re-analyzed and high-resolution HLA genotyping was added so that TCR occurrence patterns could be studied. Among a few hundred genotyped donors of the cohort, an average of 235,054 unique TCR beta nucleotide sequences were sequenced per donor, approximately 20% of them non-productive. Genome-wide SNP genotypes for about 65% of the roughly 670 donors were used in a later genetic analysis, which treated that subset as a discovery cohort. The study combined high-throughput TCR immunosequencing, statistical association of individual TCRs with disease status, and machine learning to predict cytomegalovirus infection status. The study used immunosequencing to profile the T cell repertoires of 666 subjects and linked those repertoires to cytomegalovirus serostatus. Every discovery cohort repertoire had been produced on one sequencing platform. Alongside the repertoire data, information on donor age, sex, ethnicity and CMV serostatus was compiled. HLA typing included class I and class II loci at four-digit resolution. The study aimed to test whether cataloging public T cell receptors could reveal signatures of past pathogen exposure. An earlier analysis of 587 of the donors applied high-throughput TCR beta sequencing to assess whether each TCR beta V gene segment acted as functional or pseudogenic. In addition to the first cohort of approximately 670 subjects, a separate validation cohort of approximately 110 different subjects was used. About 280 gigabases of sequencing data and some 85 million unique TCR sequences were included in an early release covering over 600 HLA-typed donors. The number of donors typed differed by locus, with about 629-630 for A, B, C, DRB1 and DQB1, around 560 for DQA1, 600 to 610 for DPA1, and approximately 470 for DPB1. Because of strong linkage in the cohort, a few DR-DQ haplotypes were treated as single units for association and clustering. The genetic ancestry cluster associated with self-reported Caucasian donors included roughly 84% of the approximately 430 genotyped donors.

Libraries were constructed by the immunoSEQ multiplex PCR assay. For the multiplex PCR, a mixture combining 60 forward primers for TCR Vbeta segments and 13 reverse primers for TCR Jbeta segments was used. The CDR3 region of rearranged TCR beta genes was amplified from genomic DNA with a multiplex PCR assay. On the Illumina HiSeq System, the amplified TCR beta libraries were sequenced as 87-base-pair reads. Per the source publication's procedure: In a later analysis, some 80 million unique TCR beta chains were counted across the roughly 610 repertoires, and approximately 11 million of these chains were shared by at least two donors. A nearest-neighbor algorithm error-corrected the raw reads and collapsed the reads into unique sequences, merging closely related sequences to remove PCR and sequencing errors. To assign V, D and J gene segments, CDR3 sequences were aligned to IMGT reference sequences. For a sequence to be retained, a match of at least six nucleotides was required to both a V gene segment and a J gene segment. A rearrangement was called productive if the CDR3 had no stop codons and remained in frame with V and J, and every other rearrangement was called non-productive. CDR3 was defined according to IMGT convention as the region running from the second conserved V-encoded cysteine to the conserved J-encoded phenylalanine. In an earlier analysis of just under 600 of the donors, sequences lacking an unambiguous match to a single V gene segment were excluded. An earlier analysis of 500 to 700 of the donors classified V segments as functional when productive rearrangements were above 56.7% and as segregating when the standard deviation between donors was above 5%. To diagnose cytomegalovirus status from the catalog of TCR beta chain sequences, a statistical classification framework was built. V and J gene assignment, in a later analysis, came from comparing TCR nucleotide sequences with IMGT/GENE-DB human TR gene sequences. The TCRdist pipeline was used in a later analysis to assign CDR3 sequences and most-parsimonious VDJ recombination scenarios. In a later analysis, each TCR beta chain was defined by its CDR3 amino acid sequence together with its V-gene family, and reads without a unique V-gene family were excluded. As a way to deal with suspected cross-contamination and a sequencing artifact, a later analysis dropped 450 to 600 nucleotide sequences that were highly shared and had low generation probability. A later analysis calculated a clonal expansion index for each public chain from normalized within-repertoire ranks of inferred template counts. In a later analysis, generation probabilities were computed using a VDJ recombination model fitted to out-of-frame rearrangements, and the results were checked against IGoR. In a later analysis, hypergeometric tests were used to score TCR-TCR, TCR-HLA and TCR-CMV co-occurrence, with a repertoire-size bias correction applied to TCR pairs. False discovery rates were estimated in a later analysis by permuting HLA or CMV assignments 20 times. In a later analysis, co-occurring TCRs were grouped using DBSCAN, with TCRdist sequence similarity added in when clustering inside HLA-allele-positive subsets. Repertoires with fewer than 30,000 or more than 120,000 public chains were left out of co-occurrence clustering, as were a handful of repertoires with anomalous nucleotide sharing. TCRdb took this table from immuneACCESS and kept in-frame rearrangements with V and J called. Such tables lack part of the clones; where checked against another copy, unresolved V genes explain under half of the gap, and the rest is unexplained. Clone size and the V and J calls come from that table; the DNA yielded D and trimming. In this sample the table shows roughly 220,000 clones, roughly 80% of which occur a single time. The leading ten clones occupy 2.5% to 3% of the sample.

Overall results and qualifications from the work: In vitro tests confirmed that three of the cytomegalovirus-associated TCR beta chains recognize cytomegalovirus antigens. Sequencing depth was assumed to be roughly uniform across donors in the presence/absence analyses, though that assumption may not hold. According to the authors, the approach could potentially be generalized to other disease states and immunological phenotypes. A later genetic analysis reported fewer N-insertions in productive TCRs among donors in an Asian-associated ancestry cluster than the 666-donor mean. About 17 rarely observed V segments, including chromosome 9 orphons, were excluded from the earlier analysis of 550 to 700 of the donors because counts were too low. A further reported finding was that TCR beta sequences accurately predicted the HLA-A and HLA-B alleles for most subjects in the first cohort. Several of the top co-occurrence clusters appeared to be linked to parvovirus B19, influenza, CMV and Epstein-Barr virus, according to a later analysis. In a later analysis, some 17,000 TCR beta sequences were associated with specific HLA alleles at a false discovery rate of 0.05. A later genetic analysis associated a missense DCLRE1C variant with V-gene and J-gene trimming of TCR beta chains, and an independent cohort replicated the association. An earlier analysis of approximately 600 of the donors showed that most TCR beta V segments appeared in productive rearrangements either about 90% or about 30% of the time, which broadly matched IMGT annotations. The classifier was reported to diagnose cytomegalovirus status with high specificity and sensitivity in both the original and validation cohorts. When HLA alleles, especially DR and DQ, strongly co-occurred, attributing TCR associations to individual alleles was difficult. Most CMV-associated TCR beta chains appeared to be HLA-restricted in a later analysis, and the HLA associations seemed to be driven largely by CMV exposure. The study listed approximately 150 TCR beta chains as associated with cytomegalovirus. While some public TCRs were present in many individuals, most TCR sequences turned up only very rarely across donors. Compared with equally common non-associated chains, HLA-associated TCR beta chains in a later analysis were more clonally expanded and had lower generation probabilities. According to a later analysis, TCR association rates differed among HLA loci, with DRB1 alleles showing the most associated TCRs and HLA-C alleles showing the fewest. The only immune exposure information available for the cohort was CMV serostatus. The sequencing pipeline was judged likely to have produced a cluster of highly shared sequence variants as a technical artifact. Correlated functional status among segregating V segments might reflect linkage disequilibrium, but an unknown experimental factor could not be ruled out. Because HLA typing was missing for some donors at each locus, association tests included only the typed subset. Because the 87-base-pair reads could not distinguish some IMGT-functional V segments, including TRBV6-2 and TRBV6-3, those segments were excluded. Only TCR beta chains were sequenced in this cohort, and the absence of alpha or paired-chain data limited detectable features.

The CDR3 numbers 14 residues from cysteine through phenylalanine. Solely the CDR3 DNA is kept, with 42 bases framed from the first base. The chain is encoded by TRBV21-1 joined to TRBJ2-5; TRBD1, the table's D call, was not compared with the DNA. TRBV21-1 is flagged as a pseudogene. The clonotype comes from a man in his thirties or forties in good health and CMV-seronegative. Specimen: PBMCs. The bases are TGTGCCAGCAGCTTTTACGACAGGGTGGAGACCCAGTACTTC. Its translation is CASSFYDRVETQYF.